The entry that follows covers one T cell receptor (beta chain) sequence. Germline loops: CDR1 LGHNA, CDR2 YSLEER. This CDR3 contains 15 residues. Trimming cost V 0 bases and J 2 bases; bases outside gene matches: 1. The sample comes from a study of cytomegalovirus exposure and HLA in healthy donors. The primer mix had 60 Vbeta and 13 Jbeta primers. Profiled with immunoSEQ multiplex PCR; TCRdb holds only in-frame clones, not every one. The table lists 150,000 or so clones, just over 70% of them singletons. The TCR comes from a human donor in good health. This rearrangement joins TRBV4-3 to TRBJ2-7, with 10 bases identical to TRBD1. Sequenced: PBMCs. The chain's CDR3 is CASSQEGQGTYEQYF. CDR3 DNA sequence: TGCGCCAGCAGCCAAGAGGGACAGGGGACCTACGAGCAGTACTTC.